This T cell receptor beta chain was recovered during a study of preoperative IRX-2 immunotherapy in early breast cancer. Indicated treatment: preoperative locoregional IRX-2 cytokine immunotherapy. Preoperative locoregional IRX-2 cytokine immunotherapy was tested in the phase Ib source study. Sequencing used immunoSEQ multiplex PCR; TCRdb keeps in-frame clones, though not all of them. This sample carries tens of thousands of clones, roughly four fifths of them seen once, and the ten largest clones take around 7%. CDR1 is SGHNT and CDR2 is YENEEA in the germline V gene. Trimming took 2 bases from V and 3 from J, leaving 13 bases between them. There are 15 residues in the CDR3.

This clonotype originated in a human donor with breast cancer. The sample was lymph node tissue, taken after IRX-2 immunotherapy. The rearrangement uses TRBV11-3 and TRBJ1-1; D might be TRBD1 (6 bases). The CDR3 DNA sequence: TGTGCCAGCAGCTTAAAACTGTCAGGGGACACTGAAGCTTTCTTT. This translates into CASSLKLSGDTEAFF.